One sample yielded the 24 T cell receptor beta chains listed below, sequenced in a study of T cells in Graves' hyperthyroidism and ophthalmopathy. What was amplified from RNA transcripts were TCR beta CDR3 regions. First-round RT-PCR of the TCR CDR3 relied on the HTBI primer set. TCRdb recomputed calls from the multiplex PCR reads with MiXCR, one row per CDR3 protein. The repertoire holds hundreds of thousands of distinct CDR3 sequences, about 14% seen once, with 3.5% to 4.5% in the top ten. Sequenced material: blood. Receptors originate from a woman in her thirties or forties with Graves' ophthalmopathy.

This clonotype appeared many times. The rearrangement uses TRBV10-1 and TRBJ2-3; D is perhaps TRBD2 (6 bases). Germline CDR1 WNHNN, CDR2 SYGVQD (reference sequence). This CDR3 spans 13 amino acids. With 6 bases removed from V and 6 bases from J, the gap between germline ends came to 13 bases. CDR3 in amino acids: CASSETSLDTQYF. DNA for the CDR3: TGCGCCAGCAGCGAGACTAGTTTGGATACGCAGTATTTT.

This clonotype was counted ten times or more. The chain combines TRBV6-1 with TRBJ2-7; 8 bases match TRBD2. This CDR3 spans 14 amino acids. With 5 bases clipped from V and 2 bases from J, the junction kept 5 bases outside the gene matches. CDR1 and CDR2 from the germline V gene are MNHNS and SASEGT. The CDR3 DNA reads as TGTGCCAGCAGTCCGACTAGCGCCGCCTACGAGCAGTACTTC. Translated: CASSPTSAAYEQYF.

This clonotype has ten or more counts. The chain recombines TRBV2 with TRBJ2-2; 8 bases are shared with TRBD1. Germline loops: CDR1 SNHLY, CDR2 FYNNEI. The trim removed 7 bases at V and 5 bases at J, leaving 9 bases unmatched. This CDR3 region has 15 residues. The CDR3 DNA reads TGTGCCAGCACCCCGAAAAGACAGGGGACCGGGGAGCTGTTTTTT. It translates to CASTPKRQGTGELFF.

This clonotype was counted at least ten times. This chain connects TRBV20-1 to TRBJ2-7, with 10 bases aligning to TRBD2. Per germline, CDR1 DFQATT and CDR2 SNEGSKA (reference sequence). This CDR3 contains 14 residues. V shed 2 bases, J shed 6 bases, and the junction held 7 bases outside the gene matches. As DNA, the CDR3 is TGCAGTGCTAGAAGGCTAGCGGGAGTGGCCGAGCAGTACTTC. This gives the protein CSARRLAGVAEQYF.

In this sample, this clonotype turned up many times. The genes are TRBV7-8 and TRBJ2-2; possibly TRBD2 for D (5 bases). This CDR3 is 12 amino acids long. V was clipped by 1 base and J by 10 bases, with 7 bases between them. Per germline, CDR1 SGHVS and CDR2 FQNEAQ. The CDR3 protein is CASSLVGAELFF. DNA for the CDR3: TGTGCCAGCAGCTTAGTGGGAGCGGAGCTGTTTTTT. The complete variable domain, with remaining parts taken from reference TRBV7-8 and TRBJ2-2, reads GAGVSQSPRYKVAKRGQDVALRCDPISGHVSLFWYQQALGQGPEFLTYFQNEAQLDKSGLPSDRFFAERPEGSVSTLKIQRTQQEDSAVYLCASSLVGAELFFGEGSRLTVL.

The chain uses TRBV11-2 and TRBJ2-7, with 8 bases identical to TRBD1. This CDR3 has 16 residues. Unmatched junction bases numbered 9, after V lost 4 bases and J lost 1 base. CDR1 SGHAT and CDR2 FQNNGV come from the germline V gene. DNA of the CDR3: TGTGCCAGCAGCTCCCGCCCGGGACAGGCTTCCTACGAGCAGTACTTC. Translated: CASSSRPGQASYEQYF.

Ten or more counts support this clonotype. The rearrangement links TRBV29-1 to TRBJ1-2, with D unresolved. Germline V gives CDR1 SQVTM, CDR2 ANQGSEA. V was pared by 4 bases and J by 9 bases, with 15 bases between. CDR3 length equals 12 residues. The CDR3 region is CSVAGPSGSYTF. In DNA form, the CDR3 reads TGCAGCGTTGCCGGACCTAGCGGAAGCTACACCTTC.

Many counts were recorded for this clonotype. This sequence joins TRBV12-3 or TRBV12-4 and TRBJ2-2; 12 bases map to TRBD1. The V gene end was trimmed by 7 bases and the J gene end by 13 bases; junction bases not matched to a gene: 7. This CDR3 region has 13 residues. CDR3 protein: CASKGTGGGVLFF. The CDR3 DNA reads TGTGCCAGCAAAGGGACAGGGGGCGGAGTGCTGTTTTTT.

There are many counts of this clonotype. This chain links TRBV24-1 with TRBJ2-7; D gene unclear. This CDR3 is built from 13 residues. V lost 3 bases, J lost 0 bases, and 5 bases lay in between. Germline V gene sequence: CDR1 KGHDR, CDR2 SFDVKD. The CDR3 reads CATSDPSSYEQYF. CDR3 in DNA: TGTGCCACCAGTGATCCCAGCTCCTACGAGCAGTACTTC.

This clonotype was found many times. The V gene is TRBV6-1, the J gene TRBJ2-7; D may be TRBD1 (6 bases). This CDR3 is 17 amino acids long. The germline V gene encodes CDR1 MNHNS and CDR2 SASEGT. Between the trimmed V and J ends, which lost 0 bases and 3 bases, there was a span of 18 bases. CDR3 sequence (DNA): TGTGCCAGCAGTGAAGCGCCCGTCGTGCAGGGGATCTACGAGCAGTACTTC. Its translation is CASSEAPVVQGIYEQYF.

This clonotype was detected ten times or more. V usage is TRBV11-2 and J usage is TRBJ2-2, with D unclear. The V and J ends lost 5 bases and 2 bases respectively, with 18 bases between them. Germline V CDR1 and CDR2: SGHAT, FQNNGV. The CDR3 length is 17 residues. CDR3 sequence (DNA): TGTGCCAGCAGCGCGCATGTTAGGTTGGCCAACACCGGGGAGCTGTTTTTT. Encoded protein: CASSAHVRLANTGELFF.

This clonotype was found once. V gene TRBV10-3 combines with J gene TRBJ1-1; no firm D call. The germline V gene encodes CDR1 ENHRY and CDR2 SYGVKD. The CDR3 has 13 residues. V lost 2 bases and J lost 5, with 9 bases in between. CDR3 residues: CAISEVLGTEAFF. CDR3 bases: TGTGCCATCAGTGAGGTATTAGGGACTGAAGCTTTCTTT.

The table lists this clonotype with many counts. The chain combines TRBV13 with TRBJ2-7; TRBD1 agrees at 7 bases. The CDR3 is made up of 14 amino acids. The V gene's germline CDR1 is PRHDT and CDR2 FYEKMQ (reference sequence). With 5 bases clipped from V and 3 bases from J, the junction kept 7 bases outside the gene matches. This chain's CDR3 is CASSGGQDGYEQYF. The CDR3 DNA follows: TGTGCCAGCAGCGGCGGACAGGATGGCTACGAGCAGTACTTC.

The table lists this clonotype with many counts. The chain combines TRBV19 with TRBJ1-3; 8 bases match TRBD1. J lost 2 bases, V lost 7 bases, and 13 bases had no gene match. The CDR3 loop spans 17 amino acids. Germline assignment: CDR1 LNHDA and CDR2 SQIVND (reference sequence). The chain's CDR3 is CASTPGQASFAGNTIYF. CDR3 DNA sequence: TGTGCCAGTACTCCGGGACAGGCCTCATTTGCTGGAAACACCATATATTTT.

This clonotype has ten or more counts. This rearrangement joins TRBV12-3 or TRBV12-4 to TRBJ1-1, with 7 positions matching TRBD1. The CDR3 is 14 amino acids. The J segment lost 2 bases and the V segment lost 3 bases, leaving 3 bases of the junction unmatched. CDR3 bases: TGTGCCAGCAGTTTGAACAGGGGCAACACTGAAGCTTTCTTT. The encoded protein is CASSLNRGNTEAFF.

Ten or more counts support this clonotype. The rearrangement links TRBV9 to TRBJ1-1; 11 bases fit TRBD1. The CDR3 sequence is 15 residues long. The V gene's germline CDR1 is SGDLS and CDR2 YYNGEE. With V trimmed by 0 bases and J by 4 bases, 2 bases remained unmatched. The CDR3 spells CASSVAGTGGTEAFF. Here the CDR3 DNA reads TGTGCCAGCAGCGTAGCGGGGACAGGGGGCACTGAAGCTTTCTTT.

V usage is TRBV12-3 or TRBV12-4 and J usage is TRBJ2-5, with D tentatively TRBD2 (5 bases). Trimming took off 5 bases at V and 0 bases at J, with 10 bases between the two ends. The CDR3 is 14 amino acids. The CDR3 nucleotides are TGTGCCAGCAGTCCGAGGGTGTACCAAGAGACCCAGTACTTC. Protein product: CASSPRVYQETQYF.

This clonotype came up many times. V and J are TRBV6-1 and TRBJ2-7; D unclear. Germline values: CDR1 MNHNS, CDR2 SASEGT. CDR3 length equals 15 residues. V was clipped by 6 bases and J by 0 bases, with 15 bases between them. The CDR3 DNA reads as TGTGCCAGCAGGACGACATTTACTCTCTCCTACGAGCAGTACTTC. The encoded protein is CASRTTFTLSYEQYF.

This clonotype was counted many times. The gene calls are TRBV27 and TRBJ2-7; 9 bases agree with TRBD1. The J segment lost 3 bases and the V segment lost 6 bases, leaving 9 bases of the junction unmatched. Germline V gene lookup returns CDR1 MNHEY and CDR2 SMNVEV (reference sequence). The CDR3 runs to 15 residues. The DNA of the CDR3 is TGTGCCAGCAGCCTCGGGACAGGGAAAGGCTACGAGCAGTACTTC. Translating gives CASSLGTGKGYEQYF.

The V and J genes are TRBV5-1 and TRBJ2-6; D ambiguous. V gave up 0 bases and J gave up 1 base, with 5 bases separating them. The CDR3 runs 15 residues. CDR1 is SGHRS, CDR2 YFSETQ, per germline. CDR3 bases: TGCGCCAGCAGCTTGGAATTGTCTGGGGCCAACGTCCTGACTTTC. Its protein is CASSLELSGANVLTF.

Only a few counts were recorded for this clonotype. This chain links TRBV11-1 with TRBJ1-1; the D is unclear. CDR3 size: 16 residues. Trimming removed 0 bases at V and 5 bases at J, with 16 bases between. Germline V gene data show CDR1 as SGHAT and CDR2 as FQDESV (reference sequence). Written as DNA, the CDR3 is TGTGCCAGCAGCTTAGCTCGCCCGTCCCGCCGGACTGAAGCTTTCTTT. This encodes CASSLARPSRRTEAFF.

This rearrangement joins TRBV5-5 to TRBJ2-5; D unclear. V lost 3 bases and J lost 4, with 10 bases in between. In germline, CDR1 is SGHKS, CDR2 YYEKEE (reference sequence). The CDR3 is 13 amino acids. CDR3 sequence (DNA): TGTGCCAGCAGCTCGATGACCGTAGAGACCCAGTACTTC. It is translated as CASSSMTVETQYF.

The sample holds many counts of this clonotype. This chain links TRBV6-1 with TRBJ1-2; the D gene is possibly TRBD1 (5 bases). Trimming took 10 bases from V and 4 from J, leaving 10 bases between them. Germline V gene sequence: CDR1 MNHNS, CDR2 SASEGT. The CDR3 loop spans 11 amino acids. The CDR3 bases are TGTGCCACGACAGACGGCTATGGCTACACCTTC. Translated: CATTDGYGYTF.

Many counts were recorded for this clonotype. The chain recombines TRBV24-1 with TRBJ2-7; 8 nucleotides agree with TRBD1. The CDR3 spans 14 residues. Germline CDR1 and CDR2: KGHDR and SFDVKD. V lost 3 bases and J lost 1; bases outside the gene matches: 1. This CDR3 reads CATSDRTGSYEQYF. The CDR3 DNA reads TGTGCCACCAGTGATCGGACAGGGTCCTACGAGCAGTACTTC.